The T cell receptor (beta chain) under discussion was sequenced for a study of T cells expressing NK-cell markers. This CDR3 has 15 residues. Germline CDR1 LGHDT, CDR2 YNNKEL (reference sequence). TCRdb reprocessed the 5' RACE reads, keeping one entry per CDR3 protein, no DNA. The ten top clones account for around 4%, within a sample of 500,000 or so distinct CDR3 sequences. Sequenced input: blood T cells: a sorted CD56 or NKG2C T cell subset, CD4+ or CD8+ T cells, or bulk PBMC T cells (not recorded which). V gene TRBV3-1 combines with J gene TRBJ2-7; TCRdb outputs TRBD1, but without DNA this stays unchecked. The receptor was derived from a man aged 18 to 30 in good health. The CDR3 spells CASSQVTGEAYEQYF.